Listed below are T cell receptor beta chains from one sample, sequenced in a study of T cell responses to AZD1222 COVID-19 vaccine. TCRdb's copy holds only in-frame clones and misses some; the assay was immunoSEQ multiplex PCR. The table records 55,000 to 75,000 clones, 70% to 90% of them present only once. The sample here was peripheral blood, taken on day 0 of AZD1222 vaccination. The source of these receptors is an adult in good health. Both conserved end residues are part of each CDR3. A D gene is named only where the DNA matches it firmly. The listing skips clone size in some rows; elsewhere it reads once, few, many or a size class.

clone size,D gene,J gene,V gene,CDR3 protein,CDR3 DNA
few,-,TRBJ2-2,TRBV18,CASSPISQPNTGELFF,TGTGCCAGCTCACCAATTTCACAGCCTAACACCGGGGAGCTGTTTTTT
once,-,TRBJ1-1,TRBV6-5,CASREAANTEAFF,TGTGCCAGCCGGGAGGCGGCGAACACTGAAGCTTTCTTT
-,-,TRBJ2-7,TRBV27,CASSLTQGFEQYF,TGTGCCAGCAGTCTAACCCAGGGCTTTGAGCAGTACTTC
-,-,TRBJ1-1,TRBV5-6,CASSTRGGGTEAFF,TGTGCCAGCAGCACCAGGGGAGGGGGCACTGAAGCTTTCTTT
-,-,TRBJ1-2,TRBV11-1,CASSPGGADDYGYTF,TGTGCCAGCAGCCCCGGGGGGGCGGACGACTATGGCTACACCTTC
-,-,TRBJ2-2,TRBV19,CASNPTGGELFF,TGTGCCAGTAATCCGACGGGGGGGGAGCTGTTTTTT
-,-,TRBJ1-5,TRBV12-3/TRBV12-4,CASSAGDNQPQHF,TGTGCCAGCAGTGCAGGGGACAATCAGCCCCAGCATTTT
-,-,TRBJ2-1,TRBV3-1/TRBV3-2,CASRGRGGSYNEQFF,TGTGCCAGCAGGGGCAGGGGGGGCTCCTACAATGAGCAGTTCTTC
-,TRBD1,TRBJ1-6,TRBV2,CASSVGTGNSPLHF,TGTGCCAGCAGTGTGGGGACAGGGAATTCACCCCTCCACTTT
-,-,TRBJ1-5,TRBV4-2,CASSQVKVSYSNQPQHF,TGTGCCAGCAGCCAAGTAAAGGTCTCCTATAGCAATCAGCCCCAGCATTTT